The 26 T cell receptor beta chains given below trace back to one sample, sequenced in a study of T cells in Graves' hyperthyroidism and ophthalmopathy. RNA transcripts were the template for amplifying TCR beta CDR3 regions. The HTBI primer set served for first-round RT-PCR of the TCR CDR3. Each CDR3 protein is one row after TCRdb ran MiXCR on the multiplex PCR reads. The sample consists of under 300,000 distinct CDR3 sequences, about 15% of them appearing once. The sample taken for sequencing was blood. The receptors originated from a woman aged 45-59 years with Graves' hyperthyroidism that later progressed to Graves' ophthalmopathy.

In this sample, this clonotype turned up many times. This rearrangement joins TRBV6-1 to TRBJ1-2; TRBD1 matches 9 bases. The CDR3 has 14 residues. Germline V gene data show CDR1 as MNHNS and CDR2 as SASEGT. V was clipped by 10 bases and J by 9 bases; unmatched bases: 15. This CDR3 reads CATKDRDRAYSYTF. DNA of the CDR3: TGTGCCACCAAGGATCGGGACAGGGCATATAGCTACACCTTC.

This clonotype was counted many times. This rearrangement joins TRBV20-1 to TRBJ2-5; possibly TRBD1 or TRBD2 for D (6 bases each). The germline V and J ends were trimmed by 6 bases and 5 bases, with 25 bases remaining between them. From germline, CDR1 is DFQATT and CDR2 SNEGSKA (reference sequence). The CDR3 is 16 amino acids. CDR3 region: CSARGGTAEGGETQYF. The CDR3 DNA follows: TGCAGTGCCCGTGGGGGTACAGCGGAAGGGGGGGAGACCCAGTACTTC.

This clonotype showed up many times. The rearrangement uses TRBV20-1 and TRBJ2-1; TRBD2 aligns across 9 bases. In germline, CDR1 is DFQATT, CDR2 SNEGSKA (reference sequence). The CDR3 has 14 residues. This CDR3 is CSVLEGTSWNEQFF. CDR3 coding DNA: TGCAGCGTCCTGGAAGGGACTAGCTGGAATGAGCAGTTCTTC.

As regards this clonotype: Possible read error: a much larger clone is one base away. The rearrangement joins TRBV7-2 to TRBJ1-1; a possible D gene is TRBD1 (6 bases). The CDR3 is made up of 13 amino acids. V was shortened by 2 bases and J by 11 bases, with 15 bases between the two germline ends. Germline loops: CDR1 SGHTA, CDR2 FQGNSA. The CDR3 sequence is CASSLNTGLEAFF. As DNA, the CDR3 is TGTGCCAGCAGCTTAAATACAGGGTTGGAGGCTTTCTTT.

This clonotype appeared many times. The chain combines TRBV11-2 with TRBJ2-3; the match to TRBD2 covers 7 bases. Trimming removed 2 bases from V and 5 bases from J; junction bases left unmatched: 10. The CDR3 loop spans 16 amino acids. Germline V lookup: CDR1 SGHAT, CDR2 FQNNGV. The CDR3 loop is CASSLFGGSFRDTQYF. The CDR3 DNA reads TGTGCCAGCAGCTTATTTGGCGGGAGCTTTAGAGATACGCAGTATTTT.

This clonotype was counted ten times or more. CDR3 sequence reads: CASSERSELFF. The CDR3 region has the DNA TGTGCCAGCAGTGAAAGATCCGAGCTGTTTTTT. The chain links TRBV6-1 to TRBJ2-2; D ambiguous. Trimming left V 2 bases short and J 11 bases short, with 6 bases between. CDR3 length: 11 amino acids. CDR1 is MNHNS and CDR2 is SASEGT in the germline V gene.

In this sample, this clonotype turned up many times. V usage is TRBV5-1 and J usage is TRBJ1-1, with D maybe TRBD1 (6 bases). V lost 0 bases and J 2 bases, leaving 8 bases between the germline ends. Germline CDR1 reads SGHRS; CDR2 reads YFSETQ. CDR3 length: 14 residues. In DNA, the CDR3 is TGCGCCAGCAGCTTGGACAGGGTAAACACTGAAGCTTTCTTT. This gives the protein CASSLDRVNTEAFF.

The chain links TRBV6-1 to TRBJ1-3; D might be TRBD1 (5 bases). Germline CDR1 reads MNHNS; CDR2 reads SASEGT. The V end was cut by 2 bases, the J end by 3 bases, with 11 bases between. This CDR3 region has 15 residues. This chain's CDR3 is CASSESGVGGNTIYF. Here the CDR3 DNA reads TGTGCCAGCAGTGAATCGGGGGTTGGTGGAAACACCATATATTTT.

In this sample, this clonotype turned up many times. The chain recombines TRBV6-1 with TRBJ2-5; tentatively, D is TRBD1 (7 bases). The CDR3 totals 14 residues. The germline V and J ends were trimmed by 6 bases and 5 bases, with 16 bases remaining between them. Germline V CDR1 and CDR2: MNHNS, SASEGT. In DNA form, the CDR3 reads TGTGCCAGCAGGAGGAGGGGGCAGGGGGAGACCCAGTACTTC. It codes for CASRRRGQGETQYF.

This clonotype was picked up many times. The J gene is TRBJ1-4, the V gene TRBV30; 7 nucleotides agree with TRBD1. The CDR3 runs 17 residues. The J segment lost 4 bases and the V segment lost 2 bases, leaving 13 bases of the junction unmatched. The V gene's germline CDR1 is GTSNPN and CDR2 SVGIG (reference sequence). This CDR3 reads CAWSRGGTAGGNEKLFF. CDR3 nucleotide sequence: TGTGCCTGGAGTAGGGGCGGGACAGCCGGCGGTAATGAAAAACTGTTTTTT.

There are many counts of this clonotype. V gene TRBV7-8 combines with J gene TRBJ2-3; D is perhaps TRBD2 (6 bases). Trimming removed 1 base from V and 3 bases from J, with 11 bases in between. CDR1 is SGHVS, CDR2 FQNEAQ, per germline. CDR3 length: 15 amino acids. The CDR3 DNA reads as TGTGCCAGCAGCTTAGTAGCGGCCCTAACAGATACGCAGTATTTT. Translation: CASSLVAALTDTQYF. Full variable domain (missing parts from reference TRBV7-8 and TRBJ2-3): GAGVSQSPRYKVAKRGQDVALRCDPISGHVSLFWYQQALGQGPEFLTYFQNEAQLDKSGLPSDRFFAERPEGSVSTLKIQRTQQEDSAVYLCASSLVAALTDTQYFGPGTRLTVL.

J is TRBJ1-2 and V is TRBV28; 8 bases align to TRBD1. CDR3 length: 13 residues. Looked up from germline, CDR1 is MDHEN and CDR2 is SYDVKM. The ends lost 4 bases at V and 6 bases at J; junction bases unmatched: 4. The CDR3 DNA reads as TGTGCCAGCAGTTGGGACAGGTTGAATGGCTACACCTTC. It encodes CASSWDRLNGYTF.

This chain joins TRBV7-9 and TRBJ1-1, with D possibly TRBD1 on 6 matching bases. CDR3 size: 15 residues. The V gene lost 2 bases and the J gene lost 11 bases, with 21 bases spanning the gap. CDR1 SEHNR and CDR2 FQNEAQ come from the germline V gene (reference sequence). In DNA form, the CDR3 reads TGTGCCAGCAGCTTAAGGGCTCAGGGGCCAGGGCTTGCTTTCTTT. Translation: CASSLRAQGPGLAFF.

This clonotype has just a few counts. This sequence joins TRBV6-1 and TRBJ1-5; D unclear. From germline, CDR1 is MNHNS and CDR2 SASEGT. This CDR3 is built from 14 residues. V was cut by 5 bases and J by 4 bases, with 12 bases left in between. The CDR3, as DNA: TGTGCCAGCAGTAAAGGTGCGTTTAATCAGCCCCAGCATTTT. This sequence encodes CASSKGAFNQPQHF.

This clonotype was seen repeatedly, ten times or more. The rearrangement links TRBV20-1 to TRBJ1-1; TRBD1 matches at 10 bases. CDR3 length equals 17 residues. V lost 2 bases to trimming and J lost 1 base; unmatched junction nucleotides: 10. The germline gives CDR1 DFQATT, CDR2 SNEGSKA (reference sequence). The CDR3 is CSARQTGGPISNTEAFF. CDR3 DNA: TGCAGTGCTAGACAGACAGGGGGCCCAATATCGAACACTGAAGCTTTCTTT.

This clonotype was seen more than once but under ten times. The genes are TRBV19 and TRBJ2-2; 7 bases are a match to TRBD1. Unmatched junction bases numbered 9, after V lost 7 bases and J lost 4 bases. The CDR3 is 15 residues long. The germline V gene has CDR1 LNHDA and CDR2 SQIVND (reference sequence). CDR3 nucleotides: TGTGCCAGTAAAAAGACCCGGGACAGCACCGGGGAGCTGTTTTTT. This gives the protein CASKKTRDSTGELFF. The full variable domain, its missing parts supplied by reference TRBV19 and TRBJ2-2, is DGGITQSPKYLFRKEGQNVTLSCEQNLNHDAMYWYRQDPGQGLRLIYYSQIVNDFQKGDIAEGYSVSREKKESFPLTVTSAQKNPTAFYLCASKKTRDSTGELFFGEGSRLTVL.

Of note for this clonotype: A single base separates this from a much larger clone, so it may be a read error. Given the absence of the conserved phenylalanine or tryptophan at the CDR3 end, a read error is likely. This rearrangement joins TRBV3-1 to TRBJ2-1; D gene ambiguous. The V end was cut by 5 bases, the J end by 0 bases, with 5 bases between. Germline CDR1 is LGHDT and CDR2 is YNNKEL (reference sequence). The CDR3 loop spans 13 amino acids. The CDR3 loop is CASSSSSYNEQFL. CDR3 in DNA: TGTGCCAGCAGCAGCAGCTCCTACAATGAGCAGTTCCTC.

This clonotype was observed at least ten times. This chain connects TRBV7-8 to TRBJ2-1, with D perhaps TRBD2 (5 bases). Germline V lookup: CDR1 SGHVS, CDR2 FQNEAQ. The CDR3 runs to 15 residues. Between the trimmed V and J ends, which lost 5 bases and 3 bases, there was a span of 14 bases. The CDR3 reads CASSLDGVDYNEQFF. The DNA for the CDR3 is TGTGCCAGCAGCCTTGACGGGGTGGACTACAATGAGCAGTTCTTC.

This clonotype was seen ten or more times. The rearrangement joins TRBV11-2 to TRBJ2-5; 7 nucleotides match TRBD1. Germline V gene data show CDR1 as SGHAT and CDR2 as FQNNGV. The CDR3 consists of 14 residues. The V and J ends lost 5 bases and 5 bases, in that order; junction bases with no gene match: 8. The CDR3 coding sequence is TGTGCCAGCAGCCAAGGGGGCTCGAGGGAGACCCAGTACTTC. It yields the protein CASSQGGSRETQYF.

This clonotype has a count of ten or more. V is TRBV28 and J is TRBJ2-1; the D gene is possibly TRBD1 (5 bases). The CDR3 is made up of 17 amino acids. Germline CDR1 reads MDHEN; CDR2 reads SYDVKM. V lost 6 bases, J lost 4 bases, and 22 bases lay in between. The CDR3: CASRRNELDSEYNEQFF. For the CDR3, the DNA is TGTGCCAGCAGGCGGAACGAATTAGACAGCGAATACAATGAGCAGTTCTTC.

The sample holds many counts of this clonotype. The chain links TRBV3-1 to TRBJ2-1; D is uncertain. The CDR3 has 12 amino acids. Trimming shortened V by 1 base and J by 2 bases, and 0 bases separated the two germline ends. Germline V gives CDR1 LGHDT, CDR2 YNNKEL (reference sequence). CDR3 sequence: CASSQAYNEQFF. The CDR3 bases are TGTGCCAGCAGCCAAGCCTACAATGAGCAGTTCTTC.

V is TRBV6-2 or TRBV6-3 and J is TRBJ1-3, with unresolved D. The CDR3 totals 15 residues. Trimming stripped 6 bases from V and 0 bases from J, with 12 bases between. The V gene's germline CDR1 is MNHEY and CDR2 SVGEGT. The CDR3 protein is CASSSIQSSGNTIYF. CDR3 sequence (DNA): TGTGCCAGCAGCTCCATTCAATCCTCTGGAAACACCATATATTTT.

Ten or more counts support this clonotype. The chain has TRBV9 and TRBJ2-1, with D hard to call. This CDR3 contains 13 residues. Deletions cut 0 bases from V and 2 bases from J, with 3 bases between. CDR1 and CDR2 from the germline V gene are SGDLS and YYNGEE. Here the CDR3 reads CASSVATYNEQFF. CDR3 coding DNA: TGTGCCAGCAGCGTAGCTACCTACAATGAGCAGTTCTTC.

The V call is TRBV5-5, the J call TRBJ1-4; tentative D call: TRBD1 (5 bases). This CDR3 is built from 17 residues. The ends were cut back, 4 bases at V and 8 bases at J, with 24 bases in the middle. CDR1 and CDR2 from the germline V gene are SGHKS and YYEKEE (reference sequence). CDR3: CASSATLFWGISEKLFF. DNA for the CDR3: TGTGCCAGCAGCGCAACATTGTTCTGGGGGATCAGCGAAAAACTGTTTTTT. The whole variable domain, remainder taken from reference TRBV5-5 and TRBJ1-4, is DAGVTQSPTHLIKTRGQQVTLRCSPISGHKSVSWYQQVLGQGPQFIFQYYEKEERGRGNFPDRFSARQFPNYSSELNVNALLLGDSALYLCASSATLFWGISEKLFFGSGTQLSVL.

This clonotype was counted at least ten times. The chain has TRBV28 and TRBJ2-2; D is perhaps TRBD2 (5 bases). The CDR3 totals 16 residues. Germline V gene lookup returns CDR1 MDHEN and CDR2 SYDVKM. The ends were cut back, 3 bases at V and 3 bases at J, with 14 bases in the middle. CDR3 DNA: TGTGCCAGCAGTTTGGAACCCCGGCGGGACACCGGGGAGCTGTTTTTT. This sequence encodes CASSLEPRRDTGELFF.

This clonotype was seen at least ten times. This chain joins TRBV18 and TRBJ1-1; D gene ambiguous. The CDR3 loop spans 14 amino acids. V lost 3 bases and J 2 bases, leaving 10 bases between the germline ends. Germline CDR1 is KGHSH and CDR2 is LQKENI. DNA for the CDR3: TGTGCCAGCTCACCTACCGCGGCAAACACTGAAGCTTTCTTT. Its translation is CASSPTAANTEAFF.